What follows are 3 T cell receptor beta chains derived from one specimen sequenced in a study of blood T cell repertoires in COVID-19 (TCRdb year 2020). Library prep was done by the immunoSEQ multiplex PCR assay. TCRdb retrieved this table from immuneACCESS and kept in-frame rearrangements only. Not all clones are present; in checked studies, unresolved V genes account for under half, and no reason is known for the remainder. This sample lists fewer than 60,000 clones; more than 80% were detected once. Of the sample, approximately 1% is held by the ten largest clones. The sequenced sample consisted of peripheral blood. Every receptor here comes from a man aged 55 to 70 with COVID-19, enrolled during active disease.

V is TRBV30 and J is TRBJ1-3; 8 positions match TRBD1. Germline V CDR1 and CDR2: GTSNPN, SVGIG (reference sequence). V lost 5 bases, J lost 0 bases, and 0 bases stayed unmatched. The CDR3 runs to 13 residues. The DNA for the CDR3 is TGTGCCTGGGGGACAGGCTCTGGAAACACCATATATTTT. Amino acid sequence: CAWGTGSGNTIYF.

The V gene is TRBV19, the J gene TRBJ2-1; 7 bases are shared with TRBD2. CDR1 is LNHDA and CDR2 is SQIVND in the germline V gene (reference sequence). There are 16 residues in the CDR3. The V segment lost 2 bases and the J segment 4 bases; nucleotides outside the gene matches: 8. The CDR3 region is CASSIKRSSGYNEQFF. CDR3 DNA sequence: TGTGCCAGTAGTATAAAGAGGTCTAGCGGTTACAATGAGCAGTTCTTC.

CDR3 sequence (DNA): TGTGCCAGCAGCTTGGTCTCGGGGGGCGAGCAGTACTTC. Its protein product is CASSLVSGGEQYF. The J gene is TRBJ2-7, the V gene TRBV5-4; 7 bases agree with TRBD2. V gave up 0 bases and J gave up 6 bases; unmatched junction bases: 3. The CDR3 totals 13 residues. The germline CDR1 and CDR2 sequences are SGHNT and YYREEE (reference sequence).